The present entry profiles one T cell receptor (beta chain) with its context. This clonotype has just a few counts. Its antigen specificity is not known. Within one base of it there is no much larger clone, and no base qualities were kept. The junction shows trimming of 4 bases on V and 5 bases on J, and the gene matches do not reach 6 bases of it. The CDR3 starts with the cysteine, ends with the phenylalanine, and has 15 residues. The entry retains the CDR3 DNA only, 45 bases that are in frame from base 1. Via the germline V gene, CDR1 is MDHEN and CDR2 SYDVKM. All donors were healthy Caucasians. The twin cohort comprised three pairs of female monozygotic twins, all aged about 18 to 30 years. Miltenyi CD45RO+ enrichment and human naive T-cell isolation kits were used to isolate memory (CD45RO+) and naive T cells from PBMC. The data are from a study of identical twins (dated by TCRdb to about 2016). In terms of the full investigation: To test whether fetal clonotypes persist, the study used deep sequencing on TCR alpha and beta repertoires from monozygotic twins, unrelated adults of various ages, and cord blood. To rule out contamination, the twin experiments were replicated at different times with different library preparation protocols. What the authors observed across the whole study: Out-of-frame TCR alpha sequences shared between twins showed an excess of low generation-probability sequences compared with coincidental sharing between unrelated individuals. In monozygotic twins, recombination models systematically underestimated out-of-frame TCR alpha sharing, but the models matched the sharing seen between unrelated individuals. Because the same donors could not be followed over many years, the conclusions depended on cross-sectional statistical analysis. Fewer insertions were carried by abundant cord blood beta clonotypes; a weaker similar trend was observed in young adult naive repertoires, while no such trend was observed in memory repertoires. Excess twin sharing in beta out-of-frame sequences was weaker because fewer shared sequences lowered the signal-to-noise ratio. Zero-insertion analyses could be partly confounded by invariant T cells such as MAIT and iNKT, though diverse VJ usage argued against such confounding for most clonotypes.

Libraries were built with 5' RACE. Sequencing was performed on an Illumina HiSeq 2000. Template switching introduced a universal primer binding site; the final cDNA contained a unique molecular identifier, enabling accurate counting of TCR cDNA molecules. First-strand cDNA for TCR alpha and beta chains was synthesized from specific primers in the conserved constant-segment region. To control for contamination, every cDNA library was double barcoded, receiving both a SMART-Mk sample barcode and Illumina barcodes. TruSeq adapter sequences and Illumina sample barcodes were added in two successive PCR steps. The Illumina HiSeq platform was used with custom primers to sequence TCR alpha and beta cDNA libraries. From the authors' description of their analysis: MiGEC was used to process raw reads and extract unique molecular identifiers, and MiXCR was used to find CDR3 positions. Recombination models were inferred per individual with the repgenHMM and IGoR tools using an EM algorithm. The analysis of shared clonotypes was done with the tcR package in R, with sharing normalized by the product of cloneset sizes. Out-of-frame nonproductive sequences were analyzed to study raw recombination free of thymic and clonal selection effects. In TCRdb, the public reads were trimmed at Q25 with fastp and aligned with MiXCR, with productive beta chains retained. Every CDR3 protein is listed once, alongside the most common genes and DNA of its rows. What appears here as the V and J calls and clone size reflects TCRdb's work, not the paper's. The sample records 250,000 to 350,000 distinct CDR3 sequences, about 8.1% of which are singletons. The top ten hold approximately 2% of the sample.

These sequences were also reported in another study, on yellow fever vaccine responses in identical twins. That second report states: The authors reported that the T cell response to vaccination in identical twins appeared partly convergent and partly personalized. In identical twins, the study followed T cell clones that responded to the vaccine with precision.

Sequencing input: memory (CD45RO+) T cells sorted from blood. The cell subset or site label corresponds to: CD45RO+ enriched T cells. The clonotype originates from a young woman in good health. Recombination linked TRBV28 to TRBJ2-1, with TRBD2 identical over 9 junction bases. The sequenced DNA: TGTGCCAGCAGTTATAGCGGGAGAAGGGACAATGAGCAGTTCTTC. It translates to CASSYSGRRDNEQFF.